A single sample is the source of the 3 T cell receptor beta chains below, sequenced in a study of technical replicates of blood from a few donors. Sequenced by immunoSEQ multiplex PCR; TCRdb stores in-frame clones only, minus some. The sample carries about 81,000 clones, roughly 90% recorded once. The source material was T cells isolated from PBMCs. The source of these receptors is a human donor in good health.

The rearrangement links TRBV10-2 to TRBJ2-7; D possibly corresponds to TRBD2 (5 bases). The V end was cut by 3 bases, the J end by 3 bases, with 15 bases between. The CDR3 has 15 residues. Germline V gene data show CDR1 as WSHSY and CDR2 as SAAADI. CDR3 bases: TGCGCCAGCAGTGATCAGGAGGAATCGCTCTACGAGCAGTACTTC. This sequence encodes CASSDQEESLYEQYF.

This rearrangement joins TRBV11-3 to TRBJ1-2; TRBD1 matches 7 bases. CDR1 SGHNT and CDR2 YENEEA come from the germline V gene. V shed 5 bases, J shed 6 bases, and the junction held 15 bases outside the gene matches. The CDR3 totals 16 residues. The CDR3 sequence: CASSRSALWTGDGYTF. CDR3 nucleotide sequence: TGTGCCAGCAGCCGGTCCGCCCTCTGGACAGGAGATGGCTACACCTTC.

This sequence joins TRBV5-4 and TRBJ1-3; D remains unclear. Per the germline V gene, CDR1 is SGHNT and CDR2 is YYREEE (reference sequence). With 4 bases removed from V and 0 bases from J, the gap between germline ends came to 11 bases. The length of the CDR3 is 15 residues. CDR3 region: CASSATVDSGNTIYF. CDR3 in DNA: TGTGCCAGCAGCGCCACAGTCGACTCTGGAAACACCATATATTTT.